This T cell receptor (beta chain) was observed in a study of regulatory T cells listed by TCRdb under 2018. General notes on the study: The study compared T-cell receptor beta repertoires of sorted regulatory, conventional CD4+ and CD8+ T cells between CD3G-deficient patients and healthy controls.

Notes on this clone: Its target antigen remains unknown. It has no much larger one-base neighbor in the sample; base qualities were not kept.

Every CD3G-deficient patient showed evidence of autoimmunity, and the autoimmunity was more severe in two of the patients. At testing, patients were between 2 and 39 years old and showed lower naive and higher memory CD4+ and CD8+ T-cell proportions. CD4+ cells were FACS-sorted into CD25-high CD127-low regulatory T cells and CD25-low CD127-high conventional CD4+ T cells. The patient group comprised over 5 individuals with CD3G deficiency. An international network of physicians across the United States, Europe and Asia provided the patient samples and clinical data. Ficoll density separation was used to isolate peripheral blood mononuclear cells. The junction shows trimming of 6 bases on V and 1 base on J, and the gene matches do not reach 5 bases of it. Reading from cysteine to phenylalanine, the CDR3 counts 14 amino acids. The CDR3 DNA has 42 bases and is translated from base 1. Based on the germline V gene, the CDR1 and CDR2 sequences are MDHEN and SYDVKM.

The paper's findings and limits, for the study overall: Patient repertoires showed restricted unique TRB V-J pairs and skewed V and J gene usage, most marked in regulatory T cells. Conventional CD4+ T cells from CD3G-deficient patients were enriched for hydrophobic residues at CDR3 positions 6 and 7, suggesting more self-reactive specificities.

The multiplex PCR used 52 forward TRBV primers and 13 reverse TRBJ primers, with assay-based and computational corrections for amplification bias. Rearranged TRB loci were amplified from genomic DNA by multiplex PCR within the immunoSEQ assay. Sequencing of the TRB amplicons was done on an Illumina HiSeq platform. Regarding the original processing steps: Raw sequences were error-filtered and aligned to reference gene sequences by custom algorithms and were subsequently analyzed with the immunoSEQ online tools. The frequencies of productive and nonproductive TRB rearrangements were evaluated among unique sequences as well as among total sequences. The likelihood of self-reactivity was estimated by examining two features, hydrophobicity and amino acid composition, of TRB CDR3 positions 6 and 7. Groups were compared by t tests, Mann-Whitney tests or two-way ANOVA performed in Prism software. The immuneACCESS repertoire file appears here via TCRdb, limited to in-frame rearrangements. These files lack a portion of the clones; in checked studies, under half of the deficit traces to unresolved V genes, and the cause of the others is not known. V, J and clone size were drawn from that table, and D and trimming were deduced from the DNA. The sample records about 32,000 clones, 89% of which are singletons. Clones ranked in the top ten supply more than 2% of the sample.

The sequence is built from TRBV28 and TRBJ1-2; TRBD1 fits 7 bases in the junction. The sample was conventional CD4+ T cells sorted from blood. The TCR originated in a young adult with CD3G deficiency. The CDR3 region has the sequence CASSWAGGNYGYTF. The nucleotide sequence is TGTGCCAGCAGCTGGGCAGGGGGTAACTATGGCTACACCTTC.